The source of this T cell receptor (beta chain) is a study of T cell clusters in autoimmune cytopenias. The wider study: TRB sequencing had a median around 52,000 reads and 2,500 or so distinct clonotypes per sample. General observations from the study: The T cell clusters were defined only in silico, without experimental functional validation. Physiological T cell clusters of healthy donors were apparently absent in primary autoimmune cytopenia patients. TRB repertoire shifts in secondary cytopenia and chronic lymphocytic leukemia mostly reflected lymphoma, not autoimmunity.

TRB amplification used 250 ng of peripheral blood genomic DNA. Germline CDR1 MNHEY, CDR2 SVGEGT. The CDR3 spans 17 residues. Measured by frequency, this clonotype is medium-sized. The antigen is not known. Multiplex touch-down PCR amplified TRB using TRB-A and TRB-B pools in one tube. TCRdb reanalyzed the multiplex PCR reads, giving one entry per CDR3 protein sequence and no DNA. The sample spans about 2,800 distinct CDR3 sequences; the ten largest clones claim about 26%. The sequence was collected from a human donor with an autoimmune cytopenia or autoimmune hepatitis (not recorded which). Material for sequencing was peripheral blood. This sequence joins TRBV6-2 or TRBV6-3 and TRBJ2-1; the D gene TCRdb calls, TRBD2, cannot be checked with no DNA. The CDR3 spells CASSGLAGGPSYNEQFF.